This passage covers 28 T cell receptor beta chains from one sample sequenced in a study of T cell changes during pregnancy in multiple sclerosis. The protocol was immunoSEQ multiplex PCR, while the TCRdb copy is restricted to in-frame clones and leaves out a portion. The sample has 70,000 to 90,000 clones; about 90% are singletons. Material: PBMCs, obtained in the first trimester of pregnancy. The source is a female donor in good health, serving as a control in a pregnancy study. Some clones in this sample may be carry-over from other donors' samples.

This clone was seen a few times. The gene calls are TRBV4-2 and TRBJ1-6; 9 bases align to TRBD1. Per germline, CDR1 LGHNA and CDR2 YNFKEQ. The CDR3 consists of 14 residues. Losses at the gene ends were 6 bases for V and 7 bases for J; bases not matched to a gene: 4. For the CDR3, the DNA is TGTGCCAGCAGGCGGACAGGGGAGAATTCACCCCTCCACTTT. As protein: CASRRTGENSPLHF.

This sequence joins TRBV7-2 and TRBJ2-1; 10 bases agree with TRBD2. Trimming cost V 1 base and J 4 bases; bases outside gene matches: 13. The CDR3 runs 19 residues. Germline-derived CDR1 and CDR2 are SGHTA and FQGNSA. DNA for the CDR3: TGTGCCAGCAGCTTAGTGGTACTAGCGGGAAGAGGATTATACAATGAGCAGTTCTTC. It is translated as CASSLVVLAGRGLYNEQFF.

CDR3 in amino acids: CSVEGGGSSYNEQFF. DNA for the CDR3: TGCAGCGTTGAAGGGGGAGGTAGCTCCTACAATGAGCAGTTCTTC. This rearrangement joins TRBV29-1 to TRBJ2-1; TRBD2 is a possible D gene (6 bases). The CDR3 covers 15 residues. Between the trimmed V and J ends, which lost 1 base and 0 bases, there was a span of 10 bases. CDR1 and CDR2 from the germline V gene are SQVTM and ANQGSEA.

This clone came up a few times. V usage is TRBV6-6 and J usage is TRBJ2-7; 7 bases fit TRBD2. Trimming removed 6 bases from V and 0 bases from J; junction bases left unmatched: 8. Germline V CDR1 and CDR2: MNHNY, SVGAGI (reference sequence). The CDR3 length is 15 residues. For the CDR3, the DNA is TGTGCCAGCAGCCCTACTAGGGAGGGCTCCTACGAGCAGTACTTC. This codes for CASSPTREGSYEQYF.

This clone was observed once. J is TRBJ2-7 and V is TRBV6-5; 11 nucleotides agree with TRBD1. The CDR3 length is 15 residues. The ends lost 2 bases at V and 3 bases at J; junction bases unmatched: 3. Germline V CDR1 and CDR2: MNHEY, SVGAGI. The CDR3 protein is CASSYGTGGGYEQYF. The CDR3 coding sequence is TGTGCCAGCAGTTACGGGACAGGGGGAGGCTACGAGCAGTACTTC.

The gene calls are TRBV28 and TRBJ2-3, with D possibly TRBD2 on 6 matching bases. V was cut by 3 bases and J by 2 bases, with 12 bases left in between. Per germline, CDR1 MDHEN and CDR2 SYDVKM. The CDR3 extends over 15 amino acids. The CDR3 loop reads CASSFGTPATDTQYF. CDR3 DNA: TGTGCCAGCAGTTTCGGGACTCCCGCCACAGATACGCAGTATTTT.

The chain carries TRBV28 and TRBJ1-5; no definite D call. The CDR3 spans 13 residues. V was trimmed by 1 base and J by 1 base, leaving 2 bases between them. Germline V lookup: CDR1 MDHEN, CDR2 SYDVKM. The CDR3 DNA reads as TGTGCCAGCAGTTTATCAAGCAATCAGCCCCAGCATTTT. Its protein product is CASSLSSNQPQHF. Together with reference TRBV28 and TRBJ1-5, the CDR3 gives the full variable domain: DVKVTQSSRYLVKRTGEKVFLECVQDMDHENMFWYRQDPGLGLRLIYFSYDVKMKEKGDIPEGYSVSREKKERFSLILESASTNQTSMYLCASSLSSNQPQHFGDGTRLSIL.

The count of this clone is one. This same CDR3 is encoded by further DNA sequences in the sample. This chain links TRBV18 with TRBJ2-7, with a tentative D call TRBD1 (6 bases). There are 14 residues in the CDR3. V was trimmed by 3 bases and J by 2 bases, leaving 11 bases between them. Per germline, CDR1 KGHSH and CDR2 LQKENI. CDR3 coding DNA: TGTGCCAGCTCACCCGGCACAGGGACCTACGAGCAGTACTTC. Residues: CASSPGTGTYEQYF.

This clone was detected only once. The chain uses TRBV28 and TRBJ2-6; 7 bases match TRBD2. This CDR3 is 15 amino acids long. Trimming removed 5 bases from V and 0 bases from J; junction bases left unmatched: 1. Germline V CDR1 and CDR2: MDHEN, SYDVKM. As DNA, the CDR3 is TGTGCCAGCAGTCCGGGGGGCTCTGGGGCCAACGTCCTGACTTTC. Translating it yields CASSPGGSGANVLTF. The full variable domain, with the rest looked up from reference TRBV28 and TRBJ2-6, is DVKVTQSSRYLVKRTGEKVFLECVQDMDHENMFWYRQDPGLGLRLIYFSYDVKMKEKGDIPEGYSVSREKKERFSLILESASTNQTSMYLCASSPGGSGANVLTFGAGSRLTVL.

This clone showed up just once. The chain employs TRBV27 and TRBJ1-6, with a possible D match to TRBD1 (6 bases). The V gene's germline CDR1 is MNHEY and CDR2 SMNVEV (reference sequence). Trimming removed 0 bases from V and 0 bases from J, with 18 bases in between. There are 20 residues in the CDR3. In DNA, the CDR3 is TGTGCCAGCAGTTTATCGATCTGGACAGTCGCAAGCTCCTATAATTCACCCCTCCACTTT. As protein: CASSLSIWTVASSYNSPLHF.

The rearrangement links TRBV6-5 to TRBJ2-5; the D gene is possibly TRBD2 (5 bases). V lost 0 bases and J lost 4, with 6 bases in between. The CDR3 spans 13 residues. Germline V gene lookup returns CDR1 MNHEY and CDR2 SVGAGI. Written as DNA, the CDR3 is TGTGCCAGCAGTTACTCCGGGGTAGAGACCCAGTACTTC. Residues: CASSYSGVETQYF.

The chain combines TRBV7-3 with TRBJ2-3, with D uncertain. Germline V gives CDR1 SGHTA, CDR2 FQGTGA. CDR3 length: 13 amino acids. Trimming shortened V by 1 base and J by 9 bases, and 11 bases separated the two germline ends. In DNA, the CDR3 is TGTGCCAGCAGCTTAAGCGATCCCGAAACGCAGTATTTT. Its protein product is CASSLSDPETQYF.

This clone was counted a single time. The V and J genes are TRBV19 and TRBJ1-5; weak D call: TRBD1 (6 bases). V lost 5 bases to trimming and J lost 4 bases, with 18 bases between them. The CDR3 spans 16 residues. Looked up from germline, CDR1 is LNHDA and CDR2 is SQIVND (reference sequence). The DNA for the CDR3 is TGTGCCAGTAGTCCCCGGGACAACTTAGAAAATCAGCCCCAGCATTTT. It is translated as CASSPRDNLENQPQHF.

The chain is built from TRBV28 and TRBJ1-6; D not certain. The V gene lost 4 bases and the J gene lost 6 bases, with 16 bases spanning the gap. Germline-derived CDR1 and CDR2 are MDHEN and SYDVKM. This CDR3 region has 16 residues. Written as DNA, the CDR3 is TGTGCCAGCAGTTATCCAAACTTAACCACTAATTCACCCCTCCACTTT. Its translation: CASSYPNLTTNSPLHF.

As DNA, the CDR3 is TGTGCCAGCAGCATACTCTACGAGCAGTACTTC. Encoded protein: CASSILYEQYF. The chain links TRBV7-9 to TRBJ2-7; D gene ambiguous. Germline CDR1 SEHNR, CDR2 FQNEAQ (reference sequence). The V and J ends lost 5 bases and 3 bases respectively, with 5 bases between them. The CDR3 consists of 11 residues.

The CDR3 spells CATSGQSSANYGYTF. DNA for the CDR3: TGTGCCACCTCAGGACAGTCTTCAGCTAACTATGGCTACACCTTC. The genes are TRBV19 and TRBJ1-2; a weak D match, TRBD1 (6 bases). The CDR3 length is 15 residues. The germline V gene encodes CDR1 LNHDA and CDR2 SQIVND (reference sequence). V was cut by 10 bases and J by 0 bases, with 18 bases left in between.

Only one count was recorded for this clone. The V gene is TRBV28, the J gene TRBJ1-1; weak D call: TRBD1 (6 bases). In germline, CDR1 is MDHEN, CDR2 SYDVKM. This CDR3 region has 13 residues. Trimming cost V 5 bases and J 7 bases, with 14 bases left between them. This chain's CDR3 is CASSTGHQFEAFF. The CDR3 region has the DNA TGTGCCAGCAGTACGGGACACCAGTTTGAAGCTTTCTTT.

The V gene is TRBV5-1, the J gene TRBJ2-3; TRBD1 might be the D (6 bases). CDR3 length: 13 amino acids. Germline assignment: CDR1 SGHRS and CDR2 YFSETQ. The V and J ends lost 4 bases and 5 bases respectively, with 11 bases between them. CDR3 sequence: CASSLGAGDTQYF. For the CDR3, the DNA is TGCGCCAGCAGCCTGGGGGCAGGAGATACGCAGTATTTT.

The chain employs TRBV5-1 and TRBJ2-6; the D gene is possibly TRBD1 (6 bases). This CDR3 is built from 17 residues. Germline CDR1 and CDR2: SGHRS and YFSETQ. V lost 3 bases, J lost 2 bases, and 15 bases lay in between. The CDR3 DNA sequence: TGCGCCAGCAGCTACCCAGGGGAAGGGGCTGGGGCCAACGTCCTGACTTTC. Its translation is CASSYPGEGAGANVLTF.

The chain carries TRBV30 and TRBJ2-1, with 10 bases identical to TRBD2. The length of the CDR3 is 15 residues. Trimming at V came to 4 bases and at J to 3 bases, leaving 6 bases not matched to a gene. Germline V gene sequence: CDR1 GTSNPN, CDR2 SVGIG (reference sequence). In DNA, the CDR3 is TGTGCCTGGACTAGCGGGAGCCCATTCTACAATGAGCAGTTCTTC. Translating it yields CAWTSGSPFYNEQFF. Supplemented by reference TRBV30 and TRBJ2-1, the full variable domain reads SQTIHQWPATLVQPVGSPLSLECTVEGTSNPNLYWYRQAAGRGLQLLFYSVGIGQISSEVPQNLSASRPQDRQFILSSKKLLLSDSGFYLCAWTSGSPFYNEQFFGPGTRLTVL.

This chain links TRBV27 with TRBJ2-5; a weak D match, TRBD2 (5 bases). V shed 5 bases and J shed 11 bases, with 18 bases lying between them. CDR1 is MNHEY, CDR2 SMNVEV, per germline (reference sequence). The CDR3 covers 13 residues. The CDR3, as DNA: TGTGCCAGCAGTCCGGGCGGGCCTATATCGCAGTACTTC. Translation gives CASSPGGPISQYF.

This chain connects TRBV4-3 to TRBJ2-2; TRBD1 is a possible D gene (6 bases). The CDR3 consists of 14 residues. CDR1 is LGHNA, CDR2 YSLEER, per germline. Deletions cut 3 bases from V and 3 bases from J, with 8 bases between. The chain's CDR3 is CASSQGHHTGELFF. In DNA form, the CDR3 reads TGCGCCAGCAGCCAGGGACATCACACCGGGGAGCTGTTTTTT.

V gene TRBV7-2 combines with J gene TRBJ1-2; TRBD1 aligns across 10 bases. There are 16 residues in the CDR3. V shed 3 bases, J shed 8 bases, and the junction held 12 bases outside the gene matches. CDR1 and CDR2 (germline): SGHTA, FQGNSA. In nucleotides, the CDR3 is TGTGCCAGCAGCTTCCCGACAGGGGGCGCTTTGAAGGGCTACACCTTC. Translated, it gives CASSFPTGGALKGYTF. The full variable domain, rest sourced from reference TRBV7-2 and TRBJ1-2, is GAGVSQSPSNKVTEKGKDVELRCDPISGHTALYWYRQSLGQGLEFLIYFQGNSAPDKSGLPSDRFSAERTGGSVSTLTIQRTQQEDSAVYLCASSFPTGGALKGYTFGSGTRLTVV.

The chain carries TRBV6-6 and TRBJ1-6, with 7 bases fitting TRBD1. From germline, CDR1 is MNHNY and CDR2 SVGAGI (reference sequence). J was trimmed by 7 bases and V by 0 bases; bases with no gene match: 3. The CDR3 covers 15 residues. In DNA form, the CDR3 reads TGTGCCAGCAGTTACTCGACAGGGAGGAATTCACCCCTCCACTTT. Its protein is CASSYSTGRNSPLHF.

The chain couples TRBV7-9 to TRBJ2-2; 8 nucleotides agree with TRBD2. CDR1 is SEHNR, CDR2 FQNEAQ, per germline (reference sequence). This CDR3 comprises 16 residues. V was clipped by 7 bases and J by 4 bases; unmatched bases: 11. The CDR3 DNA reads TGTGCCAGCACCGATTTTGGCGGGGGGTCCACCGGGGAGCTGTTTTTT. Protein sequence: CASTDFGGGSTGELFF.

The J gene is TRBJ1-2, the V gene TRBV6-1, with 8 bases matching TRBD1. Germline CDR1 and CDR2: MNHNS and SASEGT. Trimming removed 10 bases from V and 7 bases from J; junction bases left unmatched: 14. The CDR3 is 14 amino acids. Here the CDR3 DNA reads TGTGCCAACAGAACCGGGACAGGCCCGACTGGCTACACCTTC. This encodes CANRTGTGPTGYTF.

V usage is TRBV10-3 and J usage is TRBJ2-1, with 13 bases fitting TRBD2. Per the germline V gene, CDR1 is ENHRY and CDR2 is SYGVKD. With 1 base clipped from V and 10 bases from J, the junction kept 4 bases outside the gene matches. The CDR3 runs 15 residues. CDR3: CAISELTSGRVEQFF. The DNA of the CDR3 is TGTGCCATCAGTGAGTTAACTAGCGGGAGGGTGGAGCAGTTCTTC.

V usage is TRBV19 and J usage is TRBJ2-7; 7 bases are a match to TRBD2. The CDR3 covers 14 residues. With V trimmed by 5 bases and J by 0 bases, 4 bases remained unmatched. Germline V gene sequence: CDR1 LNHDA, CDR2 SQIVND (reference sequence). CDR3 sequence: CASSVGTTSYEQYF. The CDR3 nucleotides are TGTGCCAGTAGTGTCGGGACTACCTCCTACGAGCAGTACTTC.